Listed here are 8 T cell receptor beta chains from one sample, sequenced in a study of control samples from healthy donors and cancer patients. Using immunoSEQ multiplex PCR, the repertoire was profiled, and TCRdb retains in-frame clones only, with some absent. Among about 250,000 clones listed, about 80% were seen once. Sequenced input: PBMCs. These receptors all come from a woman in her sixties or seventies with lung cancer.

Comment on this clone: Its ends do not fully match the called genes, so a read error is possible. The CDR3 is CASSLTSGGTGELFF. CDR3 in DNA: TGTGCTAGCAGCTTAACTAGCGGGGGTACCGGGGAGCTGTTTTTT. The gene calls are TRBV7-7 and TRBJ2-2, with 11 positions matching TRBD2. The germline CDR1 and CDR2 sequences are SSHAT and FNYEAQ (reference sequence). The CDR3 has 15 amino acids.

The CDR3 coding sequence is TGTGCCAGCTCTACCCAGGCCTACGGGACAGGGAAAACCCTCTCCTATAATTCACCCCTCCACTTT. This translates into CASSTQAYGTGKTLSYNSPLHF. The V gene is TRBV18, the J gene TRBJ1-6; 9 bases line up with TRBD1. Trimming at V came to 6 bases and at J to 0 bases, leaving 21 bases not matched to a gene. CDR3 size: 22 residues. Germline CDR1 is KGHSH and CDR2 is LQKENI.

This chain joins TRBV2 and TRBJ2-7, with D uncertain. The V gene's germline CDR1 is SNHLY and CDR2 FYNNEI. This CDR3 region has 14 residues. V gave up 5 bases and J gave up 2 bases, with 13 bases separating them. CDR3 amino acids: CASSWEGFTYEQYF. CDR3 coding DNA: TGTGCCAGCAGTTGGGAAGGTTTCACCTACGAGCAGTACTTC.

This clone has a handful of counts. J is TRBJ1-5 and V is TRBV10-2; 7 nucleotides match TRBD1. V was pared by 2 bases and J by 6 bases, with 4 bases of the junction left unmatched. The germline CDR1 and CDR2 sequences are WSHSY and SAAADI. This CDR3 is 14 amino acids long. CDR3 amino acids: CASSERQGVQPQHF. CDR3 in DNA: TGCGCCAGCAGTGAGCGACAGGGAGTTCAGCCCCAGCATTTT.

This clone was seen just once. The chain recombines TRBV24-1 with TRBJ1-4; TRBD1 is a possible D gene (5 bases). V gave up 2 bases and J gave up 6 bases, with 15 bases separating them. The CDR3 loop spans 16 amino acids. Germline V gives CDR1 KGHDR, CDR2 SFDVKD. CDR3 sequence: CATSDSRSARDEKLFF. CDR3 DNA: TGTGCCACCAGTGATTCGCGGTCCGCCAGGGATGAAAAACTGTTTTTT.

The chain has TRBV10-3 and TRBJ2-6; D may be TRBD2 (6 bases). In germline, CDR1 is ENHRY, CDR2 SYGVKD. V dropped 10 bases and J dropped 0 bases, with 16 bases sitting between them. The CDR3 is made up of 16 amino acids. The CDR3 DNA reads TGTGCCACGACTATAGCGGCCGCCTCTGGGGCCAACGTCCTGACTTTC. It specifies CATTIAAASGANVLTF.

The chain is built from TRBV18 and TRBJ2-3; the D gene is possibly TRBD1 (6 bases). The CDR3 sequence is 16 residues long. The germline gives CDR1 KGHSH, CDR2 LQKENI. The V and J ends lost 1 base and 2 bases respectively, with 13 bases between them. The CDR3 DNA reads as TGTGCCAGCTCACCACTGGCAGGGGCCCCCACAGATACGCAGTATTTT. Translation gives CASSPLAGAPTDTQYF.

This chain links TRBV9 with TRBJ2-5; D remains ambiguous. Germline V gene data show CDR1 as SGDLS and CDR2 as YYNGEE. This CDR3 is 15 amino acids long. The V end lost 3 bases, the J end lost 3 bases, and 15 bases lay between the germline ends. CDR3 residues: CASSATFARKETQYF. CDR3 sequence (DNA): TGTGCCAGCAGCGCGACCTTTGCTAGAAAAGAGACCCAGTACTTC. The full variable domain, completed using reference TRBV9 and TRBJ2-5, is DSGVTQTPKHLITATGQRVTLRCSPRSGDLSVYWYQQSLDQGLQFLIQYYNGEERAKGNILERFSAQQFPDLHSELNLSSLELGDSALYFCASSATFARKETQYFGPGTRLLVL.